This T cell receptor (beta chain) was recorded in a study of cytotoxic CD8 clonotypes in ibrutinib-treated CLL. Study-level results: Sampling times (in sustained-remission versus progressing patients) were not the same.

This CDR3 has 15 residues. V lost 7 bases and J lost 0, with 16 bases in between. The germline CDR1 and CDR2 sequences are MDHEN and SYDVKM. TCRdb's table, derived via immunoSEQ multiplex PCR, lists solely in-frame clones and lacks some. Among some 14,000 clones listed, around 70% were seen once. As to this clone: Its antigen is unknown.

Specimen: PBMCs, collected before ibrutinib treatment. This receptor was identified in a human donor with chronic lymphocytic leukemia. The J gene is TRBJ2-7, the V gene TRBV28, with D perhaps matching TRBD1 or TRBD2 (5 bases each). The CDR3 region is CASTAHGTNSYEQYF. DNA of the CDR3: TGTGCCAGCACGGCCCACGGGACGAACTCCTACGAGCAGTACTTC. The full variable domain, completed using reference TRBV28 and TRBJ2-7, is DVKVTQSSRYLVKRTGEKVFLECVQDMDHENMFWYRQDPGLGLRLIYFSYDVKMKEKGDIPEGYSVSREKKERFSLILESASTNQTSMYLCASTAHGTNSYEQYFGPGTRLTVT.